The clone carrying this T cell receptor (beta chain) is a singleton in its sample. This specimen belongs to a study of blood T cell repertoires in COVID-19. Study context: PBMCs, B-cell-depleted T cells, or T cells provided the cDNA or gDNA that made up the material.

With 5 bases clipped from V and 1 base from J, the junction kept 7 bases outside the gene matches. This CDR3 is built from 15 residues. CDR1 is SEHNR, CDR2 FQNEAQ, per germline (reference sequence). As originally analysed: For nucleated cells, counts were estimated from reference gene primer amplification. The assay was immunoSEQ multiplex PCR, and TCRdb's table has in-frame clones only and misses some. That table is the source of V, J and clone size, and D and trimming were worked out from the DNA. The sample yields about 61,000 clones, more than 60% seen once. This rearrangement joins TRBV7-9 to TRBJ1-1; 7 nucleotides agree with TRBD1. The TCR comes from a woman in her sixties or seventies with acute or convalescent COVID-19. The sample was peripheral blood. In nucleotides, the CDR3 is TGTGCCAGCAGCGAATCCGGGACAGAGAACACTGAAGCTTTCTTT. Its protein is CASSESGTENTEAFF.